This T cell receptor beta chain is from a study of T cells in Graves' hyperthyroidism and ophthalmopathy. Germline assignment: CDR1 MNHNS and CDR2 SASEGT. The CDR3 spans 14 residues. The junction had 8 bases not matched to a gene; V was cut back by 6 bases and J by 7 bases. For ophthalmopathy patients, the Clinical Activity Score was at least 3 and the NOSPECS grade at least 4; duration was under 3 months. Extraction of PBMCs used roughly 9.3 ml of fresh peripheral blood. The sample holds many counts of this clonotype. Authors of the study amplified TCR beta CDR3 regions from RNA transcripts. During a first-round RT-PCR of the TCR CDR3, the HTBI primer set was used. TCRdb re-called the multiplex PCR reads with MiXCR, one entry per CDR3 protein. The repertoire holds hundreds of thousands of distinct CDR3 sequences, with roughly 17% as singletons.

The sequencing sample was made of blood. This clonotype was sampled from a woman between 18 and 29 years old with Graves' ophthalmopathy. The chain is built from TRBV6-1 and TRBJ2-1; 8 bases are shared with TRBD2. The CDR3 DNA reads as TGTGCCAGCAGGCGAGCGGGAGAAGGGAATGAGCAGTTCTTC. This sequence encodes CASRRAGEGNEQFF.